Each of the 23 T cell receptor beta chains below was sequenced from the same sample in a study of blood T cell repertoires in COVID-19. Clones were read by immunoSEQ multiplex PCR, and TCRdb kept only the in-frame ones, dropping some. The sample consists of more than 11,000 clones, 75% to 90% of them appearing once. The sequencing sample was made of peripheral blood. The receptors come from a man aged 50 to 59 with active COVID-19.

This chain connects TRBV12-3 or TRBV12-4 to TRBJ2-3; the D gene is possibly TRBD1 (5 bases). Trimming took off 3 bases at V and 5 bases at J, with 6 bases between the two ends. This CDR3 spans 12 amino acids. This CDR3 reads CASSFRVDTQYF. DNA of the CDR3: TGTGCCAGCAGTTTCAGGGTAGATACGCAGTATTTT.

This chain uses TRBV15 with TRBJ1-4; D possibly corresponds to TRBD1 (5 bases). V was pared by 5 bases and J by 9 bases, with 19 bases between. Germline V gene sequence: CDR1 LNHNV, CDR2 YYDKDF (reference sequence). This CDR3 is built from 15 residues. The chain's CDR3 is CATSGTWDSAQKLFF. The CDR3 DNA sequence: TGTGCCACCAGCGGGACGTGGGACTCGGCCCAAAAACTGTTTTTT.

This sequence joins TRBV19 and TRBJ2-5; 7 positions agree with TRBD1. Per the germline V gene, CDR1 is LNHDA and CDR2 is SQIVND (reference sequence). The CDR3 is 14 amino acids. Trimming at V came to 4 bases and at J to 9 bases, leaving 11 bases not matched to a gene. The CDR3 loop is CASSNQGDRVAQYF. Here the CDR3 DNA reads TGTGCCAGTAGTAACCAGGGGGATAGGGTGGCCCAGTACTTC. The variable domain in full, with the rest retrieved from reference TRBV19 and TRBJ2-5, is DGGITQSPKYLFRKEGQNVTLSCEQNLNHDAMYWYRQDPGQGLRLIYYSQIVNDFQKGDIAEGYSVSREKKESFPLTVTSAQKNPTAFYLCASSNQGDRVAQYFGPGTRLLVL.

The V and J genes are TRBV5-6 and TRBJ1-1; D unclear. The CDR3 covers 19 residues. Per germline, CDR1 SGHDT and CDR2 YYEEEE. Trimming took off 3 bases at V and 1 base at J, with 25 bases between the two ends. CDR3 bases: TGTGCCAGCAGCTCACGACGGGTGGGGAGGAACTTACCGAACACTGAAGCTTTCTTT. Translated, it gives CASSSRRVGRNLPNTEAFF.

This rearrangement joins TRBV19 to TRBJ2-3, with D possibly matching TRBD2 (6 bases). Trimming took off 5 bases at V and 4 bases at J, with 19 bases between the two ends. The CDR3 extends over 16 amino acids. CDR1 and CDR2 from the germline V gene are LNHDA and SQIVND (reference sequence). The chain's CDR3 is CASSREWESSPDTQYF. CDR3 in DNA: TGTGCCAGTAGTCGGGAGTGGGAAAGTAGCCCAGATACGCAGTATTTT.

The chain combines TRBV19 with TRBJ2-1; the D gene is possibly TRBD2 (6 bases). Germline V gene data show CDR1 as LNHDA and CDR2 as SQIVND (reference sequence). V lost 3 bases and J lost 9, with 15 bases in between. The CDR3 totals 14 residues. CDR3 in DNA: TGTGCCAGTAGTATTCTGACTAGTACCCCTGAGCAGTTCTTC. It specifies CASSILTSTPEQFF. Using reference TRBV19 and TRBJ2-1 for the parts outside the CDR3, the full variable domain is DGGITQSPKYLFRKEGQNVTLSCEQNLNHDAMYWYRQDPGQGLRLIYYSQIVNDFQKGDIAEGYSVSREKKESFPLTVTSAQKNPTAFYLCASSILTSTPEQFFGPGTRLTVL.

CDR3 protein: CASSFQSVSGSYEQYF. CDR3 coding DNA: TGTGCCAGCAGTTTCCAGAGTGTAAGCGGCTCCTACGAGCAGTACTTC. This chain joins TRBV27 and TRBJ2-7; tentatively, D is TRBD2 (5 bases). The germline V and J ends were trimmed by 3 bases and 0 bases, with 15 bases remaining between them. Per the germline V gene, CDR1 is MNHEY and CDR2 is SMNVEV (reference sequence). This CDR3 region has 16 residues.

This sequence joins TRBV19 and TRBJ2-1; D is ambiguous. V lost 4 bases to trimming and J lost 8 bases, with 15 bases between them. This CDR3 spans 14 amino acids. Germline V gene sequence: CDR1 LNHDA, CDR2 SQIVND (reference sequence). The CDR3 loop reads CASSSGIGPYEQFF. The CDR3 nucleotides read TGTGCCAGTAGTAGCGGAATCGGTCCCTATGAGCAGTTCTTC.

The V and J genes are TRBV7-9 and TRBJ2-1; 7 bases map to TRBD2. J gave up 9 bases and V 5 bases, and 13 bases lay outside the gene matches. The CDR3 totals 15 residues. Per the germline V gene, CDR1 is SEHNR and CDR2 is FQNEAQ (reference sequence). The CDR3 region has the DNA TGTGCCAGCAGCCCAAGCGGGATGGGGACCGTTGAGCAGTTCTTC. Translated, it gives CASSPSGMGTVEQFF.

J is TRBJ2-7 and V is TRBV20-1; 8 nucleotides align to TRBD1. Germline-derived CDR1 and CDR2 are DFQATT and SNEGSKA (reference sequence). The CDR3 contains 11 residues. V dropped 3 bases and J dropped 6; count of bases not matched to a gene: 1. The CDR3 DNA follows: TGCAGTGCTAGGACAGGGGCCGAGCAGTACTTC. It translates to CSARTGAEQYF.

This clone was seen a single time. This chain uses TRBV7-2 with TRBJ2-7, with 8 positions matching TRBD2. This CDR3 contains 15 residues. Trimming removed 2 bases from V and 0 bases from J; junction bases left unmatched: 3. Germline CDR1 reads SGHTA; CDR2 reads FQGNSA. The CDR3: CASSLTGGFSYEQYF. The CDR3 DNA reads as TGTGCCAGCAGCTTAACGGGAGGGTTCTCCTACGAGCAGTACTTC.

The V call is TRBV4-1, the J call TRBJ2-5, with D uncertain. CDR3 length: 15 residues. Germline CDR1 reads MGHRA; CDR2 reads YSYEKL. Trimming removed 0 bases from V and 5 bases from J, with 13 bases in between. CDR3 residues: CASSQDPNPGETQYF. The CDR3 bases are TGCGCCAGCAGCCAAGATCCTAACCCCGGGGAGACCCAGTACTTC.

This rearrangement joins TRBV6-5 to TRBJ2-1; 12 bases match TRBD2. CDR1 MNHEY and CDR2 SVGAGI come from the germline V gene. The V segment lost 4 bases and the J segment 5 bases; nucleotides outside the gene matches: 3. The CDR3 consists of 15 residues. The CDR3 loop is CASSSPSGRDNEQFF. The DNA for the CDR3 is TGTGCCAGCAGTTCCCCTAGCGGGAGGGACAATGAGCAGTTCTTC.

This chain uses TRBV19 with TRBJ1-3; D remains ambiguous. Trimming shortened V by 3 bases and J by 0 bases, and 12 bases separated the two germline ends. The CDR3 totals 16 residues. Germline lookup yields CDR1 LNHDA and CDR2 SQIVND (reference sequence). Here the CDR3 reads CASSIKTAASGNTIYF. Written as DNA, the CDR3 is TGTGCCAGTAGTATCAAGACTGCCGCCTCTGGAAACACCATATATTTT.

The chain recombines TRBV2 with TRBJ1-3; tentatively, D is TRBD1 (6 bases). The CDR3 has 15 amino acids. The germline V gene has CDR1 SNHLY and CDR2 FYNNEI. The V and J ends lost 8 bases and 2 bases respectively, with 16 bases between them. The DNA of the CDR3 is TGTGCCAGCCGGCGAGAGGGGGGGACTGGAAACACCATATATTTT. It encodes CASRREGGTGNTIYF.

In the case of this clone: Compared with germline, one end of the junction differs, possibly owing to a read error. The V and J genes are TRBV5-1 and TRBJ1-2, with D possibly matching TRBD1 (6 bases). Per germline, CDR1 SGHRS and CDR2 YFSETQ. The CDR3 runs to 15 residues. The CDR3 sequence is CASSLGGLTPGGYTF. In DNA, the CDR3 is TGCGCCAGCAGTTTGGGGGGGCTAACTCCGGGTGGCTACACCTTC.

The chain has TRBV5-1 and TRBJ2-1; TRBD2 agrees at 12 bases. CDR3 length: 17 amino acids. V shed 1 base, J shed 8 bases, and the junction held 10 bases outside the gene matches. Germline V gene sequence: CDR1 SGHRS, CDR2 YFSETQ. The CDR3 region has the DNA TGCGCCAGCAGCTTGCCTAAACTAGCGGGAGGAATGGATGAGCAGTTCTTC. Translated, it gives CASSLPKLAGGMDEQFF.

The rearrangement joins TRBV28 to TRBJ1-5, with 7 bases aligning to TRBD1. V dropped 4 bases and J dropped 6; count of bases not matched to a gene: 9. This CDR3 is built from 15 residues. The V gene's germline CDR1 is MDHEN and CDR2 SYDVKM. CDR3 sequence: CASSSPAGGGQPQHF. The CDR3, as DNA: TGTGCCAGCAGTTCTCCGGCAGGGGGAGGTCAGCCCCAGCATTTT.

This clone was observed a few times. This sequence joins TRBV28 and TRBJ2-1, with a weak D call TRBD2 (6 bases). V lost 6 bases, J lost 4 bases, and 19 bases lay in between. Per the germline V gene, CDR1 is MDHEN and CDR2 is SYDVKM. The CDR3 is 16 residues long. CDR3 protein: CASSRGYRGGYNEQFF. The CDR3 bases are TGTGCCAGCAGCCGGGGGTACCGGGGAGGATACAATGAGCAGTTCTTC.

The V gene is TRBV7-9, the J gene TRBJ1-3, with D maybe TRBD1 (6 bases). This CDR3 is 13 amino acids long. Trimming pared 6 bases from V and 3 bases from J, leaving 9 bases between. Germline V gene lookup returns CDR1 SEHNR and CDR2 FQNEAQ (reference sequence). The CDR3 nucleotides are TGTGCCAGCAGAGGGGGGGTTGGAAACACCATATATTTT. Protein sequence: CASRGGVGNTIYF.

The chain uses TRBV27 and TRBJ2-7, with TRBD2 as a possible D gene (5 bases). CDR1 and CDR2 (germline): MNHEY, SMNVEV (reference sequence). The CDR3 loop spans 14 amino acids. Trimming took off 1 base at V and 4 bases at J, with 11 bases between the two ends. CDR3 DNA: TGTGCCAGCAGTTTATTCGAGGGTGCTTACGAGCAGTACTTC. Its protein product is CASSLFEGAYEQYF.

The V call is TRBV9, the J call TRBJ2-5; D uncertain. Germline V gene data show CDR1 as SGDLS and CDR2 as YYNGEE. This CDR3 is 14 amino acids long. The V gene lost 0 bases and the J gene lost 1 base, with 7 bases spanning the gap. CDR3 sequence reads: CASSVASSQETQYF. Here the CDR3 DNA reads TGTGCCAGCAGCGTAGCGAGTAGCCAAGAGACCCAGTACTTC.

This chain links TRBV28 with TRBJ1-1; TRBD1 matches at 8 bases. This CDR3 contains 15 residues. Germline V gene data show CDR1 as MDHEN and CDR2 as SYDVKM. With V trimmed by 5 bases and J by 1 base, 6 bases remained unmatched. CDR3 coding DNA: TGTGCCAGCAGTGCTCCAGGGGGCCGGAACACTGAAGCTTTCTTT. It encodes CASSAPGGRNTEAFF.